The present T cell receptor (beta chain) was sequenced within a study of glioma-infiltrating T cells. Of note for this clonotype: Its antigen is not identified.

Amplification of TCR alpha and beta CDR3 regions from RNA used iRepertoire nested multiplex PCR. TCRdb called the multiplex PCR reads again in MiXCR, with one record for every CDR3 protein. Here the sample spans some 180,000 distinct CDR3 sequences, over 30% being singletons. The study's findings and limits: Only very few CDR3 sequences appeared in both tissue and blood.

The specimen was glioma tissue, nonneoplastic brain tissue, or PBMCs (not recorded which). This sequence originates from a human donor with low-grade glioma or glioblastoma, undergoing nonglioma brain surgery, or in good health (not recorded which).

The CDR3 region has the DNA TGTGCCAGTAGTCCGCGACAAGGGATGAGCAATCAGCCCCAGCATTTT. Translation gives CASSPRQGMSNQPQHF. The gene calls are TRBV19 and TRBJ1-5; D is uncertain. The V end lost 5 bases, the J end lost 1 base, and 15 bases lay between the germline ends. This CDR3 has 16 residues. Germline CDR1 reads LNHDA; CDR2 reads SQIVND (reference sequence).